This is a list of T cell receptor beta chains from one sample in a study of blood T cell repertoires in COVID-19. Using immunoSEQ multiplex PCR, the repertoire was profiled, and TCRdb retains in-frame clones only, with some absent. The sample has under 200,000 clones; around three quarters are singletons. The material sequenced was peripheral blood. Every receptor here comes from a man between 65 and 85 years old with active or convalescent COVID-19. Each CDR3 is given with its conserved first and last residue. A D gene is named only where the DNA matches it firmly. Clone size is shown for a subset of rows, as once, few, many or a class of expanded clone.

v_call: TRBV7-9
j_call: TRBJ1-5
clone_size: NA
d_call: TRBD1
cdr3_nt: TGTGCCAGCAGCCCGGGACAGGACGGTCAGCCCCAGCATTTT
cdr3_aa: CASSPGQDGQPQHF

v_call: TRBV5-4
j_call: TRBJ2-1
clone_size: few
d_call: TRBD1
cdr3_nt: TGTGCCAGCAGATCCCGGGACAGCGGTGGGTACAATGAGCAGTTCTTC
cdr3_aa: CASRSRDSGGYNEQFF

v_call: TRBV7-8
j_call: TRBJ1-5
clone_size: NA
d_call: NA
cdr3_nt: TGTGCCAGCAGCCCTGGGGCCCACCAGCCCCAGCATTTT
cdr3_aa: CASSPGAHQPQHF

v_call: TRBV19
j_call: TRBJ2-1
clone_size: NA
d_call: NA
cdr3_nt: TGTGCCAGTAGTATTTGGCAGGGGATGACCAATGAGCAGTTCTTC
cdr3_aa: CASSIWQGMTNEQFF

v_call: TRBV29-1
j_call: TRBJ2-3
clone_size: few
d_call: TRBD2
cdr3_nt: TGCAGCGCCCGACTAGCGGGGGGTGCAGATACGCAGTATTTT
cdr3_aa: CSARLAGGADTQYF

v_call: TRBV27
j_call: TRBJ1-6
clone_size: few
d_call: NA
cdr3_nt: TGTGCCAGCAGTTTAAAATGGGATTTTGGGAGTTCACCCCTCCACTTT
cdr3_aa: CASSLKWDFGSSPLHF

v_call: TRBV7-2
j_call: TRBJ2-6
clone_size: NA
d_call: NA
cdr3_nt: TGTGCCAGCAGCTTAGATTCAGGTGGCTCTGGGGCCAACGTCCTGACTTTC
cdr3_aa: CASSLDSGGSGANVLTF

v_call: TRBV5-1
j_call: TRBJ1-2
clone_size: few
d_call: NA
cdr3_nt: TGCGCCAGCAGCTGGGGATTTAGGGGGATGATGGACAGAATAAAGAAGGGCTACACCTTC
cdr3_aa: CASSWGFRGMMDRIKKGYTF

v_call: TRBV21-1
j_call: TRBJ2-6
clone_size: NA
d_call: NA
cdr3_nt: TGTGCCAGCAGCAAAGTAGTAAGGTACGCCTTTGGAGGGTCTGGGGCCAACGTCCTGACTTTC
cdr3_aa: CASSKVVRYAFGGSGANVLTF

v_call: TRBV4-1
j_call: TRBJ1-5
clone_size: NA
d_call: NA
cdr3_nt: TGCGCCAGCAGCCGAGACTCAGGCAATCAGCCCCAGCATTTT
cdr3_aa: CASSRDSGNQPQHF

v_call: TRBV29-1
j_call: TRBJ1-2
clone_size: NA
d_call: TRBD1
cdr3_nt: TGCAGCGTTGGAGGGGGCCATGGCTACACCTTC
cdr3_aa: CSVGGGHGYTF

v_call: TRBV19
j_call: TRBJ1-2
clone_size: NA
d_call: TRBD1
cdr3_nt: TGTGCCAGTAGTTACCGGACAGGGGAAAGGAGTATCTATGGCTACACCTTC
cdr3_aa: CASSYRTGERSIYGYTF

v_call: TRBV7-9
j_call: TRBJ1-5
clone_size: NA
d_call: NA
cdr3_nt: TGTGCCAGCAGCTCCCAGGGCAATCAGCCCCAGCATTTT
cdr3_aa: CASSSQGNQPQHF

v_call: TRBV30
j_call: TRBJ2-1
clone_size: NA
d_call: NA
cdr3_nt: TGTGCCTGGAGGAGATCTAGCGTGCAGTTCTTC
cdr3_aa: CAWRRSSVQFF